Detailed here is one T cell receptor beta chain. The source of the sample is a study of T-cell memory formation after mild COVID-19. MiXCR, applied by TCRdb to the 5' RACE reads, yields one record per CDR3 protein. The sample carries under 700,000 distinct CDR3 sequences, 20% recorded once. The sample taken for sequencing was PBMCs or a T cell subset sorted from them (not recorded which). The clonotype was recovered from an adult woman who had mild COVID-19 (a few samples of this study predate the infection). Cell type and time point are not known.

CDR3 in amino acids: CASSQEANRGHGYTF. The CDR3 bases are TGCGCCAGCAGCCAAGAGGCGAACAGGGGGCATGGCTACACCTTC. This chain links TRBV4-1 with TRBJ1-2; TRBD1 aligns across 9 bases. The CDR3 totals 15 residues. The germline V gene has CDR1 MGHRA and CDR2 YSYEKL. V lost 0 bases, J lost 6 bases, and 5 bases stayed unmatched.